This T cell receptor beta chain appears in the sequencing data of a study of T cells in Graves' hyperthyroidism and ophthalmopathy. RNA transcripts were the template for amplifying TCR beta CDR3 regions. Initially, a first-round RT-PCR of the TCR CDR3 employed the HTBI primer set. TCRdb independently ran MiXCR on the multiplex PCR reads; one entry per CDR3 protein. The sample contains about 380,000 distinct CDR3 sequences, approximately 12% of which appear only once. The ends were cut back, 5 bases at V and 0 bases at J, with 8 bases in the middle. This CDR3 is built from 13 residues. The germline gives CDR1 SQVTM, CDR2 ANQGSEA. This clonotype was seen more than once but under ten times. Its antigen remains unidentified. Patients showing uncontrolled infection, other autoimmune disease, pregnancy or lactation were ineligible. Before ophthalmopathy appeared, progressors gave blood at initial hyperthyroidism diagnosis.

Study results and caveats: A model built on 13 V-J features separated ophthalmopathy from stable hyperthyroidism. In the blood, most expanded thyroid clonotypes above 0.001 appeared as well.

The chain combines TRBV29-1 with TRBJ2-1; D gene ambiguous. The receptor's source is a man aged 25-45 years with Graves' hyperthyroidism that later progressed to Graves' ophthalmopathy. The source material was blood. The CDR3 DNA sequence: TGCAGCGTTAGGACGGTCTCCTACAATGAGCAGTTCTTC. Protein product: CSVRTVSYNEQFF.